This TCR beta chain was identified in a study of T cells in narcolepsy. The wider study: Healthy controls were enrolled alongside patients with narcolepsy type 1 or type 2.

V was clipped by 3 bases and J by 3 bases, with 15 bases between them. This CDR3 contains 16 residues. Germline V gives CDR1 SEHNR, CDR2 FQNEAQ (reference sequence). In this sample, this clone turned up once. Generated by immunoSEQ multiplex PCR, the TCRdb table keeps only in-frame clones and is missing some. The sample lists some 34,000 clones, roughly four fifths seen once, with roughly 2% in the top ten. The V gene is TRBV7-9, the J gene TRBJ1-5, with a tentative D call TRBD1 (5 bases). This sequence originates from a human donor in good health. The specimen sequenced was memory (CD45RA-) CD4+ T cells from blood. The CDR3 spells CASSLGLGGFNQPQHF. The CDR3 DNA reads as TGTGCCAGCAGCTTGGGCTTGGGGGGATTCAATCAGCCCCAGCATTTT.